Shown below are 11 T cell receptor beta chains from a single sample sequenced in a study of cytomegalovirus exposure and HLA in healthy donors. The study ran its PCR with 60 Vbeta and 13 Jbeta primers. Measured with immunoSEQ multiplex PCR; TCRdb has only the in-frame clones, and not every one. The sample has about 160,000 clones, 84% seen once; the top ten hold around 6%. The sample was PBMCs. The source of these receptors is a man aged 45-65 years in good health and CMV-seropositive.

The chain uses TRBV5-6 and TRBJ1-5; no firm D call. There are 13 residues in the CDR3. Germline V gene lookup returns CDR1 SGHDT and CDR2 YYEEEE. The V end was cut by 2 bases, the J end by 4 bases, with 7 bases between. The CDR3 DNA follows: TGTGCCAGCAGCTTTGGCAGTAATCAGCCCCAGCATTTT. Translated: CASSFGSNQPQHF.

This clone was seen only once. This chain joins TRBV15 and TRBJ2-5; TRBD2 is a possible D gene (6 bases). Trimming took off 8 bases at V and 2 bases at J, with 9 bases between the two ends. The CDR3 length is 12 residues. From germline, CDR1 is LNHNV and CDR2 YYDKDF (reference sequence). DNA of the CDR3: TGTGCCACCTCCCGGGGGCAAGAGACCCAGTACTTC. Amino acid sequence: CATSRGQETQYF.

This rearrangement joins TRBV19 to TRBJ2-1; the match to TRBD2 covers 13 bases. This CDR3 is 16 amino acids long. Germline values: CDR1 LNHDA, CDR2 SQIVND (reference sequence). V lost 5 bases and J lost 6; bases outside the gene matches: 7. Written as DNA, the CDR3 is TGTGCCAGTAGTTGGACACTAGCGGGGGGGCTCAATGAGCAGTTCTTC. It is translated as CASSWTLAGGLNEQFF.

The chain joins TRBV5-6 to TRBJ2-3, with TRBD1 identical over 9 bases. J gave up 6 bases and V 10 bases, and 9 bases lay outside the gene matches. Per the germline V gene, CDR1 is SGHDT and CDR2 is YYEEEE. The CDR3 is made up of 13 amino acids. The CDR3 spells CAGGTGTFDTQYF. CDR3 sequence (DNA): TGTGCCGGCGGGACAGGGACTTTCGATACGCAGTATTTT.

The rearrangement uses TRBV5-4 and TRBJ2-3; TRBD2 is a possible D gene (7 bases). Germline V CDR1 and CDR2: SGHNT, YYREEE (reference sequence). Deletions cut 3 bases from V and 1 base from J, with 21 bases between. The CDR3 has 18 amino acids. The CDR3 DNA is TGTGCCAGCAGCTCGACCCTGGGGGGGCTTCGAGGCACAGATACGCAGTATTTT. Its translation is CASSSTLGGLRGTDTQYF.

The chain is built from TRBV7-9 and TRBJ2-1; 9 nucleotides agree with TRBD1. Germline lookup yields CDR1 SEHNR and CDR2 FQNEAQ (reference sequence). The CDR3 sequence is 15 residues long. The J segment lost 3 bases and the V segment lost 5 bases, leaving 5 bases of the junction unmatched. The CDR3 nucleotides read TGTGCCAGCAGCCCCCGGACAGGGGACTACAATGAGCAGTTCTTC. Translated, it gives CASSPRTGDYNEQFF.

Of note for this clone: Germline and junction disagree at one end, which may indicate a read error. The CDR3 DNA is TGTGCCGTCAGCCCCGCAGGGGGTTTGCCAGAGACCCAGTACTTC. This codes for CAVSPAGGLPETQYF. This chain connects TRBV10-3 to TRBJ2-5, with 7 bases aligning to TRBD1. CDR1 ENHRY and CDR2 SYGVKD come from the germline V gene. The CDR3 sequence is 15 residues long.

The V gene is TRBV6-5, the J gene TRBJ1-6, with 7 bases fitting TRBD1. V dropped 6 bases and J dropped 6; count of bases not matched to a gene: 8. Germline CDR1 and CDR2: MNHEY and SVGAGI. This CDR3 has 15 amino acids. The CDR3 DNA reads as TGTGCCAGCAGCCCCGAGGGGGCTTCTAATTCACCCCTCCACTTT. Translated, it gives CASSPEGASNSPLHF.

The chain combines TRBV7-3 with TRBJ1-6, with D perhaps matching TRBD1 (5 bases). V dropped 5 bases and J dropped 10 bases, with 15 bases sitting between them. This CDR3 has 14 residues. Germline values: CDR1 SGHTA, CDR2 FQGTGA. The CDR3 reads CASSEDTRGSPLHF. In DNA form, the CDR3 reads TGTGCCAGCAGCGAAGACACCCGGGGGTCACCCCTCCACTTT.

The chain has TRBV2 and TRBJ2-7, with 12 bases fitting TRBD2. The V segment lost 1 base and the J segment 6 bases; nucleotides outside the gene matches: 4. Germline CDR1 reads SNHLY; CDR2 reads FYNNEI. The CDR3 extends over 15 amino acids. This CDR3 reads CASSEGLAGAGEQYV. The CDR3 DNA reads TGTGCCAGCAGTGAAGGACTAGCGGGAGCCGGCGAGCAGTACGTC.

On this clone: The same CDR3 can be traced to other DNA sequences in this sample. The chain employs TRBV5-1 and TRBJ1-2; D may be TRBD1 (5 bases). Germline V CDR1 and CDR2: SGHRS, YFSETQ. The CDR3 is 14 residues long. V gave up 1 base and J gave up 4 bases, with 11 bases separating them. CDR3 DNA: TGCGCCAGCAGCTTGAGTGGCAGGGCCTATGGCTACACCTTC. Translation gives CASSLSGRAYGYTF.